This T cell receptor (beta chain) was identified during a study of identical twins. TCRdb fed the 5' RACE reads into MiXCR, producing one record per CDR3 protein. Altogether 500,000 to 550,000 distinct CDR3 sequences are present, 22% being singletons, with the ten largest covering about 0.93%. This clonotype has only a few counts. These data also featured in a second study, about T cells expressing NK-cell markers. That work adds: Seven of the eight sequenced donors were HCMV-seropositive; one was seronegative. Where a handful of donors were concerned, these clonotypes also led the CD3+CD56-NKG2C+ fraction.

The sequenced sample consisted of CD4+ T cells sorted from blood. This clonotype was sampled from a young woman in good health.

The DNA for the CDR3 is TGTGCCAGCTCACCCGGGACAGGGATCGAGGGCTATGGCTACACCTTC. Amino acid sequence: CASSPGTGIEGYGYTF. The chain joins TRBV18 to TRBJ1-2; 9 bases are a match to TRBD1. The CDR3 has 16 amino acids. The J segment lost 4 bases and the V segment lost 3 bases, leaving 9 bases of the junction unmatched. Germline V gives CDR1 KGHSH, CDR2 LQKENI.